The 23 T cell receptor beta chains listed next were all sequenced from one sample in a study of blood T cell repertoires in COVID-19. This table comes from immunoSEQ multiplex PCR, and its TCRdb copy is limited to in-frame clones, with some not included. This sample has more than 95,000 clones, with around 81% found just once. The material sequenced was peripheral blood. The receptors were gathered from a man older than 75 with acute or convalescent COVID-19.

This chain joins TRBV29-1 and TRBJ2-1, with 14 bases fitting TRBD2. This CDR3 region has 18 residues. V was pared by 4 bases and J by 1 base, with 9 bases of the junction left unmatched. CDR1 SQVTM and CDR2 ANQGSEA come from the germline V gene. The CDR3 here is CSVVGTSGSYGSYNEQFF. The DNA for the CDR3 is TGCAGCGTTGTTGGGACTAGCGGGAGTTACGGGTCCTACAATGAGCAGTTCTTC.

The rearrangement joins TRBV7-2 to TRBJ1-4; D ambiguous. CDR1 and CDR2 (germline): SGHTA, FQGNSA. The CDR3 extends over 14 amino acids. Deletions cut 5 bases from V and 4 bases from J, with 11 bases between. In DNA, the CDR3 is TGTGCCAGCAGCCTTCCCGGGATTAATGAAAAACTGTTTTTT. Its protein is CASSLPGINEKLFF.

The rearrangement joins TRBV2 to TRBJ2-7; tentatively, D is TRBD1 (5 bases). Trimming removed 2 bases from V and 5 bases from J, with 16 bases in between. Germline loops: CDR1 SNHLY, CDR2 FYNNEI. There are 15 residues in the CDR3. As DNA, the CDR3 is TGTGCCAGCAGTGAAATTGGGATTGGGGCTGACGAGCAGTACTTC. Amino acids: CASSEIGIGADEQYF.

The J gene is TRBJ1-1, the V gene TRBV7-2; TRBD1 is a possible D gene (5 bases). Germline V CDR1 and CDR2: SGHTA, FQGNSA. Trimming removed 6 bases at V and 5 bases at J, with 13 bases between. The CDR3 contains 13 residues. CDR3 in amino acids: CASSSQRGTEAFF. The CDR3 nucleotides are TGTGCCAGCAGTAGCCAGCGGGGGACTGAAGCTTTCTTT.

The chain has TRBV28 and TRBJ1-1, with a possible D match to TRBD1 (6 bases). V lost 3 bases and J lost 0, with 17 bases in between. CDR3 size: 17 residues. Germline CDR1 is MDHEN and CDR2 is SYDVKM. The CDR3 loop reads CASSLSSRGFLNTEAFF. The CDR3 bases are TGTGCCAGCAGTTTGTCCTCCAGGGGATTCCTGAACACTGAAGCTTTCTTT.

The J gene is TRBJ2-1, the V gene TRBV6-4, with 8 bases fitting TRBD2. There are 14 residues in the CDR3. CDR1 and CDR2 from the germline V gene are MRHNA and SNTAGT. Losses at the gene ends were 9 bases for V and 6 bases for J; bases not matched to a gene: 10. The CDR3 bases are TGTGCCAGGCCCTACGGGACTAGTTTCAATGAGCAGTTCTTC. This gives the protein CARPYGTSFNEQFF.

V and J are TRBV4-3 and TRBJ2-6; TRBD1 might be the D (6 bases). The CDR3 totals 16 residues. V was trimmed by 1 base and J by 3 bases, leaving 10 bases between them. Germline V gives CDR1 LGHNA, CDR2 YSLEER. The CDR3 DNA sequence: TGCGCCAGCAGCCAAGTTTGGGGGCTTGGGGCCAACGTCCTGACTTTC. Its translation: CASSQVWGLGANVLTF.

The chain has TRBV19 and TRBJ2-7, with 7 bases matching TRBD1. The CDR3 spans 14 residues. Germline V gene data show CDR1 as LNHDA and CDR2 as SQIVND (reference sequence). V dropped 5 bases and J dropped 6; count of bases not matched to a gene: 10. The CDR3 protein is CASSQFTGEGEQYF. The DNA of the CDR3 is TGTGCCAGTAGTCAGTTTACAGGGGAAGGCGAGCAGTACTTC.

The V call is TRBV28, the J call TRBJ1-2, with TRBD1 as a possible D gene (5 bases). Looked up from germline, CDR1 is MDHEN and CDR2 is SYDVKM. The CDR3 loop spans 16 amino acids. The V end was cut by 6 bases, the J end by 0 bases, with 17 bases between. The CDR3 nucleotides read TGTGCCAGCAGCCCGGGGGGGATTGGGTCTAACTATGGCTACACCTTC. Protein sequence: CASSPGGIGSNYGYTF.

This clone showed up just once. The gene calls are TRBV28 and TRBJ1-4, with a possible D match to TRBD1 (5 bases). CDR1 is MDHEN, CDR2 SYDVKM, per germline. V gave up 6 bases and J gave up 8 bases, with 16 bases separating them. This CDR3 contains 14 residues. The CDR3 DNA follows: TGTGCCAGCAGCTCTCCAGGGTTTGGGGAAAAACTGTTTTTT. Its translation is CASSSPGFGEKLFF.

This chain connects TRBV6-1 to TRBJ2-5; tentatively, D is TRBD2 (6 bases). CDR3 size: 18 residues. CDR1 and CDR2 (germline): MNHNS, SASEGT. Trimming took off 0 bases at V and 6 bases at J, with 23 bases between the two ends. DNA of the CDR3: TGTGCCAGCAGTGAAGCCGCGGGGATAGGGCCCGGGGGAAAGACCCAGTACTTC. Its translation is CASSEAAGIGPGGKTQYF.

The CDR3 loop is CASSPSRASLSYNEQFF. The DNA for the CDR3 is TGTGCCAGCTCACCCTCCCGGGCTAGCCTATCCTACAATGAGCAGTTCTTC. This chain joins TRBV18 and TRBJ2-1; D perhaps matches TRBD2 (5 bases). CDR3 length: 17 amino acids. V lost 3 bases to trimming and J lost 1 base, with 16 bases between them. Germline V lookup: CDR1 KGHSH, CDR2 LQKENI.

The chain combines TRBV30 with TRBJ2-1; 13 bases line up with TRBD2. V lost 0 bases to trimming and J lost 7 bases; unmatched junction nucleotides: 9. Germline values: CDR1 GTSNPN, CDR2 SVGIG (reference sequence). The CDR3 has 17 amino acids. CDR3 residues: CAWSVRFGTSGINEQFF. Written as DNA, the CDR3 is TGTGCCTGGAGTGTACGTTTTGGGACTAGCGGGATAAATGAGCAGTTCTTC. The full variable domain, rest sourced from reference TRBV30 and TRBJ2-1, is SQTIHQWPATLVQPVGSPLSLECTVEGTSNPNLYWYRQAAGRGLQLLFYSVGIGQISSEVPQNLSASRPQDRQFILSSKKLLLSDSGFYLCAWSVRFGTSGINEQFFGPGTRLTVL.

The chain joins TRBV6-6 to TRBJ1-5, with TRBD1 as a possible D gene (5 bases). CDR3 length: 13 amino acids. V dropped 8 bases and J dropped 0 bases, with 8 bases sitting between them. The germline gives CDR1 MNHNY, CDR2 SVGAGI (reference sequence). Here the CDR3 reads CASLDSSNQPQHF. The CDR3 nucleotides read TGTGCCAGCCTAGACAGTAGCAATCAGCCCCAGCATTTT.

The chain combines TRBV10-3 with TRBJ2-3, with D uncertain. Deletions cut 0 bases from V and 4 bases from J, with 11 bases between. Germline CDR1 ENHRY, CDR2 SYGVKD. The CDR3 contains 15 residues. The CDR3 loop reads CAISESTNRADTQYF. The DNA for the CDR3 is TGTGCCATCAGTGAGTCGACGAATCGGGCAGATACGCAGTATTTT.

The rearrangement uses TRBV30 and TRBJ1-2, with 10 bases fitting TRBD1. The germline V gene encodes CDR1 GTSNPN and CDR2 SVGIG (reference sequence). The CDR3 runs 14 residues. Trimming took 0 bases from V and 4 from J; bases not matched to a gene: 2. Here the CDR3 DNA reads TGTGCCTGGAGTGTAAGGACAGGGGGCTATGGCTACACCTTC. It translates to CAWSVRTGGYGYTF.

This chain links TRBV6-5 with TRBJ2-7; TRBD2 is a possible D gene (6 bases). The CDR3 contains 13 residues. V was shortened by 7 bases and J by 6 bases, with 16 bases between the two germline ends. From germline, CDR1 is MNHEY and CDR2 SVGAGI. The CDR3 DNA reads TGTGCCAGCACCCTCTCGGGGACTTTCGAGCAGTACTTC. Its protein product is CASTLSGTFEQYF.

This chain uses TRBV20-1 with TRBJ1-2; tentatively, D is TRBD1 (6 bases). Germline CDR1 DFQATT, CDR2 SNEGSKA (reference sequence). The CDR3 spans 13 residues. The ends were cut back, 3 bases at V and 2 bases at J, with 10 bases in the middle. The CDR3 loop is CSASRGANYGYTF. Here the CDR3 DNA reads TGCAGTGCTAGTCGGGGGGCGAACTATGGCTACACCTTC.

The chain recombines TRBV28 with TRBJ2-3, with 8 positions matching TRBD1. Germline V gene data show CDR1 as MDHEN and CDR2 as SYDVKM. V was pared by 5 bases and J by 9 bases, with 4 bases of the junction left unmatched. The CDR3 spans 12 residues. The CDR3: CASSPWDRTQYF. In DNA form, the CDR3 reads TGTGCCAGCAGTCCGTGGGACAGGACGCAGTATTTT.

This sequence joins TRBV19 and TRBJ1-5; D unclear. The CDR3 sequence is 13 residues long. V lost 3 bases and J lost 3, with 6 bases in between. Germline V gene data show CDR1 as LNHDA and CDR2 as SQIVND (reference sequence). Here the CDR3 reads CASSIEVNQPQHF. The DNA of the CDR3 is TGTGCCAGTAGTATTGAGGTCAATCAGCCCCAGCATTTT.

This clone was picked up a small number of times. The chain combines TRBV18 with TRBJ2-1, with a tentative D call TRBD1 (6 bases). This CDR3 is 15 amino acids long. Germline CDR1 is KGHSH and CDR2 is LQKENI. Trimming took 2 bases from V and 7 from J, leaving 15 bases between them. The DNA of the CDR3 is TGTGCCAGCTCACCAGGGGCCCAGGGGCTGAATGAGCAGTTCTTC. Its translation: CASSPGAQGLNEQFF.

This clone was detected only once. V usage is TRBV19 and J usage is TRBJ1-3, with TRBD1 as a possible D gene (6 bases). Germline assignment: CDR1 LNHDA and CDR2 SQIVND (reference sequence). The CDR3 has 19 residues. Trimming stripped 6 bases from V and 0 bases from J, with 24 bases between. The CDR3 here is CASSKQGSRRFSSGNTIYF. Written as DNA, the CDR3 is TGTGCCAGTAGCAAACAGGGCTCCAGGAGATTCAGCTCTGGAAACACCATATATTTT.

This clone was found a few times. The J gene is TRBJ1-5, the V gene TRBV10-1; D perhaps matches TRBD1 (6 bases). Between the trimmed V and J ends, which lost 4 bases and 0 bases, there was a span of 10 bases. The CDR3 runs to 15 residues. Per germline, CDR1 WNHNN and CDR2 SYGVQD (reference sequence). CDR3: CASSAGTNSNQPQHF. CDR3 nucleotides: TGCGCCAGCAGTGCCGGGACAAATAGCAATCAGCCCCAGCATTTT.